The clone carrying this T cell receptor beta chain has only a few counts. Its antigen is undetermined. The CDR3 extends over 15 amino acids. J was trimmed by 9 bases and V by 0 bases; bases with no gene match: 5. In germline, CDR1 is SGDLS, CDR2 YYNGEE. These data come from a study of blood T cells in healthy people across ages. Study-level results: When one million T cells were used, diversity estimates were thought to be underestimates. Whereas aged donors had fewer naive CD4+ cells, long-lived donors had more of them and higher diversity.

A J-beta primer mix and a sample-barcoded 5' primer were used in a second PCR of roughly 6 to 11 cycles. MiXCR was run by TCRdb on the 5' RACE reads, yielding one entry per CDR3 protein. The repertoire holds under 1 million distinct CDR3 sequences, 40% to 50% seen once, with around 21% in the top ten. Material: blood. The source is a man between 60 and 75 years old in good health. The chain carries TRBV9 and TRBJ1-6; 8 bases align to TRBD1. Here the CDR3 reads CASSVEVRGRSPLHF. CDR3 bases: TGTGCCAGCAGCGTAGAAGTCAGGGGGCGTTCACCCCTCCACTTT.